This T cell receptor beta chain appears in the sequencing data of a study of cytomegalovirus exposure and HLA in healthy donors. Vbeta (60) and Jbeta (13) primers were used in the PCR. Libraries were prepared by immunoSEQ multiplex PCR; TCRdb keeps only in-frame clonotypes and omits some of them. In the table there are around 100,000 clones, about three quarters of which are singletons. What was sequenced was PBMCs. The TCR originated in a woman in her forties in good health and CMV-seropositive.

For the CDR3, the DNA is TGTGCCAGCAGTTACTTGCGGAATGAGCAGTTCTTC. Amino acids: CASSYLRNEQFF. This sequence joins TRBV6-6 and TRBJ2-1, with unresolved D. The CDR3 contains 12 residues. Trimming pared 1 base from V and 7 bases from J, leaving 5 bases between. Germline CDR1 and CDR2: MNHNY and SVGAGI (reference sequence).